This T cell receptor (beta chain) comes out of a study of blood T cell repertoires in COVID-19. Study details: Spain, Italy and the United States supplied samples that represented acute and convalescent COVID-19. PBMCs, B-cell-depleted T cells, or T cells provided the cDNA or gDNA that made up the material.

The V gene lost 2 bases and the J gene lost 5 bases, with 12 bases spanning the gap. This CDR3 region has 14 residues. Germline V gene lookup returns CDR1 KGHSH and CDR2 LQKENI. Original analysis: Reference gene primer amplification gave nucleated cell count estimates. Measured with immunoSEQ multiplex PCR; TCRdb has only the in-frame clones, and not every one. V and J calls and clone size follow that table, whereas D and trimming were derived from the DNA. The sample shows approximately 310,000 clones, 85% of them seen only once. Exposed enrollees had met someone with a PCR-confirmed or clinician-diagnosed COVID-19 case at some point within the 2 weeks before study entry.

The clonotype comes from a woman under 40 who had been exposed to COVID-19. The chain has TRBV18 and TRBJ1-1; possibly TRBD1 for D (5 bases). The sequencing input was PBMCs or T cells enriched from blood (not recorded which). CDR3 protein: CASSPSAGQTEAFF. As DNA, the CDR3 is TGTGCCAGCTCACCATCGGCAGGGCAAACTGAAGCTTTCTTT.